This T cell receptor beta chain was recovered during a study of blood T cells in healthy people across ages. Overall study: Researchers report that template switching captured about one barcoded beta molecule per two T cells.

The germline V gene has CDR1 SGDLS and CDR2 YYNGEE. This CDR3 has 15 amino acids. Trimming took off 0 bases at V and 4 bases at J, with 13 bases between the two ends. Findings of the study overall: TCR beta diversity, measured per million T cells, fell in a roughly linear way with age. The percentage of naive T cells correlated strongly with TCR beta diversity.

It was with a sample-barcoded 5' primer and a J-beta primer mix that a second PCR of about 6 to 12 cycles was run. TCRdb reprocessed the 5' RACE reads via MiXCR and lists one record per CDR3 protein. The table includes about 1.4 million distinct CDR3 sequences, approximately 59% detected once. Each sample yielded at least 6.5 million isolated PBMCs. This clonotype was observed once. Its antigen is not known. This clonotype was sampled from a man aged 18-30 years in good health. The chain couples TRBV9 to TRBJ1-1; D possibly corresponds to TRBD1 (6 bases). The sample was blood. In DNA, the CDR3 is TGTGCCAGCAGCGTAGTCCGGGGGGGCAGCACTGAAGCTTTCTTT. Its translation is CASSVVRGGSTEAFF. The full variable domain, rest sourced from reference TRBV9 and TRBJ1-1, is DSGVTQTPKHLITATGQRVTLRCSPRSGDLSVYWYQQSLDQGLQFLIQYYNGEERAKGNILERFSAQQFPDLHSELNLSSLELGDSALYFCASSVVRGGSTEAFFGQGTRLTVV.